This T cell receptor (beta chain) is drawn from a study of cytomegalovirus exposure and HLA in healthy donors. Whole-study results and caveats: Clonal expansion was found to be greater in HLA-associated TCR beta chains than in equally common others in a later analysis. The authors listed some 160 TCR beta chains as cytomegalovirus-associated.

V was clipped by 2 bases and J by 6 bases; unmatched bases: 9. Germline CDR1 reads SNHLY; CDR2 reads FYNNEI. This CDR3 comprises 16 residues. Regarding this clone: Antigen unknown.

The PCR contained 60 Vbeta and 13 Jbeta primers. In the study's own analysis: Approximately 11 million of the roughly 80 million unique TCR beta chains counted in a later analysis were shared. Sequenced by immunoSEQ multiplex PCR; TCRdb stores in-frame clones only, minus some. V and J calls and clone size are those listed in that table; D and trimming were worked out from the DNA. The sample consists of roughly 96,000 clones, approximately 75% of them appearing once. The specimen was PBMCs. The chain links TRBV2 to TRBJ2-2; 7 bases map to TRBD1. This TCR was sampled from a female donor in good health and CMV-seropositive. The CDR3 nucleotides read TGTGCCAGCAGTGAACTGAGACAGGGTTGGGCCGGGGAGCTGTTTTTT. As protein: CASSELRQGWAGELFF.